The rows below give T cell receptor beta chains drawn from one sample of a study of PD-L1 blockade in urothelial cancer. TCRdb keeps only in-frame clones here, not all; method: immunoSEQ multiplex PCR. The sample includes 100,000 to 150,000 clones, about four fifths of them seen just once. The sequencing here drew on PBMCs, taken around atezolizumab (anti-PD-L1) treatment. These receptors all come from a man between 50 and 59 years old with urothelial cancer. Both conserved end residues are part of each CDR3. D genes are given only for firm matches. Only part of the rows carry a size: once, few, many, or a class if the clone is expanded.

D | J | size | V | DNA | CDR3
TRBD1 | TRBJ1-2 | many | TRBV5-1 | TGCGCCAGCAGCCGTGGCCAGCCGGGACAGGAGCATGGCTACACCTTC | CASSRGQPGQEHGYTF
NA | TRBJ1-2 | NA | TRBV5-8 | TGTGCCAGCAGGGTCCAGGGTATTGGCTACACCTTC | CASRVQGIGYTF
TRBD1 | TRBJ1-2 | NA | TRBV18 | TGTGCCAGCTCACCACCGGGGGACAGGGGGCCTTACGGCTACACCTTC | CASSPPGDRGPYGYTF
NA | TRBJ1-6 | NA | TRBV19 | TGTGCCAGTAAGGGAGGACCCCAGGGTTCACCCCTCCACTTT | CASKGGPQGSPLHF
NA | TRBJ1-1 | once | TRBV28 | TGTGCCAGCGGTTCAACTGATCTCATCACTGAAGCTTTCTTT | CASGSTDLITEAFF
NA | TRBJ1-5 | NA | TRBV2 | TGTGCCACCCGGGATGGGAATAGCAATCAGCCCCAGCATTTT | CATRDGNSNQPQHF
NA | TRBJ2-3 | NA | TRBV10-3 | TGTGCCATCAGTTCGACAGGACAGCAAACAGATACGCAGTATTTT | CAISSTGQQTDTQYF
TRBD1 | TRBJ1-2 | NA | TRBV7-9 | TGTGCCAGCAGCCTCGGACAGGGTCGTTGGGGCTACACCTTC | CASSLGQGRWGYTF
TRBD2 | TRBJ2-7 | NA | TRBV6-6 | TGTGCCAGCAGTTACTTGGGGGAGCGGGAGCCATACGAGCAGTACTTC | CASSYLGEREPYEQYF
NA | TRBJ2-7 | NA | TRBV30 | TGTGCCTGGAGTGGGGGCCTCTGGACAAGTCTGGAGCAGTACTTC | CAWSGGLWTSLEQYF
NA | TRBJ2-3 | once | TRBV5-8 | TGTGCCAGCAGCTTTCTGAGTACAGATACGCAGTATTTT | CASSFLSTDTQYF
TRBD2 | TRBJ2-1 | NA | TRBV7-9 | TGTGCCAGCAGTGAGACTAGCGGGAGCCACAATGAGCAGTTCTTC | CASSETSGSHNEQFF
TRBD1 | TRBJ2-7 | NA | TRBV19 | TGTGCCAGTAGTATGGGGACAGGCCACTACGAGCAGTACTTC | CASSMGTGHYEQYF
NA | TRBJ2-5 | NA | TRBV5-1 | TGCGCCAGCCGGGACACAGAAGAGACCCAGTACTTC | CASRDTEETQYF
TRBD1 | TRBJ1-1 | NA | TRBV30 | TGTGCCTGGAGTGATGACAGGGGCACTGAAGCTTTCTTT | CAWSDDRGTEAFF
NA | TRBJ1-1 | NA | TRBV29-1 | TGCAGCGTTGCACGGGAGCCAAACACTGAAGCTTTCTTT | CSVAREPNTEAFF
NA | TRBJ1-2 | NA | TRBV2 | TGTGCCAGCAGTGGTTGGGACAAAGGCGACTATGGCTACACCTTC | CASSGWDKGDYGYTF
TRBD1 | TRBJ2-3 | NA | TRBV2 | TGTGCCAGCCTAGGGGACAGTTGGACAGATACGCAGTATTTT | CASLGDSWTDTQYF
TRBD2 | TRBJ2-1 | NA | TRBV6-5 | TGTGCCAGCAGTTTTAGCGGGAGGGCCAGGAATGAGCAGTTCTTC | CASSFSGRARNEQFF
TRBD1 | TRBJ1-3 | NA | TRBV5-5 | TGTGCCAGCAGCACGCTCCCGGGACAGGCGGACACCATATATTTT | CASSTLPGQADTIYF
NA | TRBJ2-7 | NA | TRBV6-6 | TGTGCCAGCACCGGGACTTGGTACATTGAGCAGTACTTC | CASTGTWYIEQYF
TRBD1 | TRBJ1-4 | NA | TRBV5-1 | TGCGCCAGCAGCGCACAGGGGGCTGGAGAAAAACTGTTTTTT | CASSAQGAGEKLFF
NA | TRBJ1-2 | NA | TRBV14 | TGTGCCAGCAGCCAAGGCAGGGTTCAGGGGAGCTATGGCTACACCTTC | CASSQGRVQGSYGYTF